These 24 T cell receptor beta chains were sequenced from one sample in a study of blood T cell repertoires in COVID-19. Repertoires were generated with immunoSEQ multiplex PCR, while TCRdb's copy carries only in-frame clones and drops some. The sample shows tens of thousands of clones, about 92% of them seen only once. Sequencing was carried out using peripheral blood. These TCRs come from a middle-aged man with acute or convalescent COVID-19.

V usage is TRBV4-3 and J usage is TRBJ1-2, with no clear D. Germline values: CDR1 LGHNA, CDR2 YSLEER. The V end lost 1 base, the J end lost 4 bases, and 13 bases lay between the germline ends. This CDR3 region has 15 residues. The CDR3 DNA follows: TGCGCCAGCAGCCAAGTCGCTGGAGGGTCCTATGGCTACACCTTC. As protein: CASSQVAGGSYGYTF.

The V call is TRBV29-1, the J call TRBJ2-3; 12 bases agree with TRBD2. Germline trimming cut 7 bases from V and 2 bases from J; bases unmatched to any gene: 7. The CDR3 consists of 15 residues. From germline, CDR1 is SQVTM and CDR2 ANQGSEA. The CDR3 is CSAQLAGGPTDTQYF. CDR3 nucleotide sequence: TGCAGCGCTCAACTAGCGGGGGGACCCACAGATACGCAGTATTTT.

The chain combines TRBV4-1 with TRBJ2-1; TRBD2 matches at 7 bases. This CDR3 has 15 residues. The V segment lost 1 base and the J segment 3 bases; nucleotides outside the gene matches: 3. From germline, CDR1 is MGHRA and CDR2 YSYEKL. CDR3 region: CASSQVWTSYNEQFF. CDR3 bases: TGCGCCAGCAGCCAAGTTTGGACTAGCTACAATGAGCAGTTCTTC.

The rearrangement joins TRBV7-3 to TRBJ1-5; 7 bases are a match to TRBD1. This CDR3 has 15 amino acids. CDR1 and CDR2 from the germline V gene are SGHTA and FQGTGA. The V gene end was trimmed by 5 bases and the J gene end by 2 bases; junction bases not matched to a gene: 6. The CDR3 nucleotides are TGTGCCAGCAGCCCCAGGGGGGTAGGCAATCAGCCCCAGCATTTT. Protein: CASSPRGVGNQPQHF.

This rearrangement joins TRBV12-5 to TRBJ1-6, with 7 bases matching TRBD1. The germline gives CDR1 LGHNT, CDR2 FRNRAP. The CDR3 consists of 16 residues. V lost 6 bases to trimming and J lost 7 bases; unmatched junction nucleotides: 12. CDR3 nucleotides: TGTGCTAGTGGCTCGGACCTGGGACAGAGAAATTCACCCCTCCACTTT. It yields the protein CASGSDLGQRNSPLHF.

The V gene is TRBV6-5, the J gene TRBJ1-1, with 9 nucleotides matching TRBD1. CDR1 is MNHEY and CDR2 is SVGAGI in the germline V gene. The trim removed 5 bases at V and 11 bases at J, leaving 6 bases unmatched. The CDR3 extends over 12 amino acids. CDR3 DNA: TGTGCCAGCAGTCCTACTGGACAGGGGGCTTTCTTT. It yields the protein CASSPTGQGAFF.

This clone was counted a single time. The chain has TRBV6-5 and TRBJ1-4; D not certain. CDR3 length equals 13 residues. Germline CDR1 and CDR2: MNHEY and SVGAGI. V dropped 11 bases and J dropped 5 bases, with 15 bases sitting between them. This chain's CDR3 is CASRDGENEKLFF. In DNA form, the CDR3 reads TGTGCCTCCCGGGATGGGGAGAATGAAAAACTGTTTTTT.

The chain joins TRBV10-3 to TRBJ1-4; 8 nucleotides align to TRBD1. The CDR3 consists of 12 residues. Trimming removed 10 bases from V and 8 bases from J; junction bases left unmatched: 6. The germline V gene has CDR1 ENHRY and CDR2 SYGVKD. This CDR3 reads CATGQGDEKLFF. Here the CDR3 DNA reads TGTGCCACCGGACAGGGCGACGAAAAACTGTTTTTT.

This clone was seen once. V is TRBV12-5 and J is TRBJ1-1; D is possibly TRBD1 (5 bases). Germline lookup yields CDR1 LGHNT and CDR2 FRNRAP. CDR3 length equals 14 residues. V was cut by 5 bases and J by 2 bases, with 12 bases left in between. CDR3 DNA: TGTGCTAGTGGTGTAGGGGAAGGCAACACTGAAGCTTTCTTT. Translating it yields CASGVGEGNTEAFF. The complete variable domain, with remaining parts taken from reference TRBV12-5 and TRBJ1-1, reads DARVTQTPRHKVTEMGQEVTMRCQPILGHNTVFWYRQTMMQGLELLAYFRNRAPLDDSGMPKDRFSAEMPDATLATLKIQPSEPRDSAVYFCASGVGEGNTEAFFGQGTRLTVV.

This clone was seen only a few times. V is TRBV19 and J is TRBJ1-5, with D hard to call. Germline V gives CDR1 LNHDA, CDR2 SQIVND (reference sequence). V shed 5 bases and J shed 7 bases, with 12 bases lying between them. The CDR3 runs 13 residues. CDR3 amino acids: CASSPTLRQPQHF. Written as DNA, the CDR3 is TGTGCCAGTAGTCCGACACTTCGGCAGCCCCAGCATTTT.

J is TRBJ2-4 and V is TRBV6-5; maybe TRBD2 (5 bases). This CDR3 is 14 amino acids long. V gave up 7 bases and J gave up 0 bases, with 10 bases separating them. The V gene's germline CDR1 is MNHEY and CDR2 SVGAGI. The CDR3 DNA is TGTGCCAGCAACGGCGGACTAGCCAAAAACATTCAGTACTTC. Its protein product is CASNGGLAKNIQYF.

The gene calls are TRBV6-5 and TRBJ2-5, with D uncertain. The CDR3 is 14 amino acids. Deletions cut 0 bases from V and 4 bases from J, with 9 bases between. Germline V gene sequence: CDR1 MNHEY, CDR2 SVGAGI. The chain's CDR3 is CASSYSSVSETQYF. CDR3 coding DNA: TGTGCCAGCAGTTACTCGTCAGTTTCAGAGACCCAGTACTTC.

V usage is TRBV5-4 and J usage is TRBJ1-1; 8 bases map to TRBD1. The CDR3 runs 13 residues. Losses at the gene ends were 4 bases for V and 7 bases for J; bases not matched to a gene: 6. Per the germline V gene, CDR1 is SGHNT and CDR2 is YYREEE (reference sequence). CDR3 amino acids: CASSLDRGNEAFF. The CDR3 coding sequence is TGTGCCAGCAGCCTTGACAGGGGAAATGAAGCTTTCTTT.

In nucleotides, the CDR3 is TGTGCCAGCAGCCAAGAATGGGGACTAGCGGGAAACACCGGGGAGCTGTTTTTT. Its translation is CASSQEWGLAGNTGELFF. This chain links TRBV3-1 (or the pseudogene TRBV3-2) with TRBJ2-2, with 13 bases lining up with TRBD2. The CDR3 has 18 residues. The germline V gene has CDR1 LGHDT and CDR2 YNNKEL (reference sequence). V gave up 0 bases and J gave up 2 bases; unmatched junction bases: 3.

The chain uses TRBV6-5 and TRBJ2-5; D might be TRBD1 (5 bases). The CDR3 sequence is 13 residues long. Germline values: CDR1 MNHEY, CDR2 SVGAGI. Trimming took off 2 bases at V and 3 bases at J, with 7 bases between the two ends. The CDR3, as DNA: TGTGCCAGCAGTTACAACAGGAAAGAGACCCAGTACTTC. Its protein product is CASSYNRKETQYF.

The V call is TRBV7-6, the J call TRBJ2-3, with 10 bases fitting TRBD2. This CDR3 is built from 16 residues. J was trimmed by 0 bases and V by 1 base; bases with no gene match: 1. CDR1 and CDR2 from the germline V gene are SGHVS and FNYEAQ. The CDR3 loop reads CASSLGTSGSTDTQYF. CDR3 coding DNA: TGTGCCAGCAGCTTAGGGACTAGCGGTAGCACAGATACGCAGTATTTT.

The chain joins TRBV9 to TRBJ1-2; 8 bases agree with TRBD1. Germline assignment: CDR1 SGDLS and CDR2 YYNGEE. The CDR3 runs to 15 residues. The V and J ends lost 1 base and 8 bases, in that order; junction bases with no gene match: 10. Written as DNA, the CDR3 is TGTGCCAGCAGCGTACAGTCAGGGGGCGCGGACGGCTACACCTTC. This codes for CASSVQSGGADGYTF.

This chain connects TRBV19 to TRBJ1-1; possibly TRBD1 for D (6 bases). The V and J ends lost 6 bases and 0 bases respectively, with 11 bases between them. The CDR3 contains 14 residues. Germline assignment: CDR1 LNHDA and CDR2 SQIVND (reference sequence). This CDR3 is CASRRGQLNTEAFF. CDR3 DNA sequence: TGTGCCAGTAGGAGAGGACAGCTGAACACTGAAGCTTTCTTT. Variable domain in full (rest from reference TRBV19 and TRBJ1-1): DGGITQSPKYLFRKEGQNVTLSCEQNLNHDAMYWYRQDPGQGLRLIYYSQIVNDFQKGDIAEGYSVSREKKESFPLTVTSAQKNPTAFYLCASRRGQLNTEAFFGQGTRLTVV.

CDR3 amino acids: CASRPGTLISPLHF. The CDR3 nucleotides are TGTGCCAGCAGGCCCGGGACACTTATCTCACCCCTCCACTTT. The gene calls are TRBV6-5 and TRBJ1-6, with a tentative D call TRBD1 (6 bases). Trimming removed 6 bases at V and 10 bases at J, with 16 bases between. The length of the CDR3 is 14 residues. CDR1 MNHEY and CDR2 SVGAGI come from the germline V gene.

V is TRBV7-9 and J is TRBJ2-1, with D hard to call. Germline values: CDR1 SEHNR, CDR2 FQNEAQ (reference sequence). V was cut by 1 base and J by 5 bases, with 6 bases left in between. The length of the CDR3 is 13 residues. Here the CDR3 DNA reads TGTGCCAGCAGCTTAGACAGTGACAATGAGCAGTTCTTC. As protein: CASSLDSDNEQFF.

The chain combines TRBV5-1 with TRBJ2-1; TRBD1 agrees at 9 bases. Germline trimming cut 6 bases from V and 1 base from J; bases unmatched to any gene: 2. The germline V gene has CDR1 SGHRS and CDR2 YFSETQ. The CDR3 has 14 amino acids. The CDR3 DNA follows: TGCGCCAGCAACGACAGGGGGTCCTACAATGAGCAGTTCTTC. It codes for CASNDRGSYNEQFF.

The chain couples TRBV4-1 to TRBJ2-1; D is unclear. Between the trimmed V and J ends, which lost 0 bases and 2 bases, there was a span of 17 bases. Germline V gives CDR1 MGHRA, CDR2 YSYEKL. The CDR3 has 18 residues. CDR3 nucleotide sequence: TGCGCCAGCAGCCAAGATATTACTCGGCGCGGAGCCTACAATGAGCAGTTCTTC. Residues: CASSQDITRRGAYNEQFF.

The genes are TRBV5-6 and TRBJ1-5, with 9 positions matching TRBD1. The V gene end was trimmed by 3 bases and the J gene end by 11 bases; junction bases not matched to a gene: 18. Germline V gives CDR1 SGHDT, CDR2 YYEEEE. CDR3 length: 17 residues. CDR3 protein: CASSSASVGTGRIAQHF. CDR3 coding DNA: TGTGCCAGCAGCTCCGCGTCGGTCGGGACAGGGAGGATAGCCCAGCATTTT.

The gene calls are TRBV5-1 and TRBJ2-1, with D possibly being TRBD1 (5 bases). The CDR3 totals 16 residues. V shed 1 base and J shed 1 base, with 12 bases lying between them. Per the germline V gene, CDR1 is SGHRS and CDR2 is YFSETQ. The CDR3 DNA is TGCGCCAGCAGCTTGCCGTCCAGGGCTTCCTACAATGAGCAGTTCTTC. The encoded protein is CASSLPSRASYNEQFF.